What follows are 17 T cell receptor beta chains derived from one specimen sequenced in a study of T cell changes during pregnancy in multiple sclerosis. Some clones are missing from TCRdb's copy, which holds only in-frame ones; the method was immunoSEQ multiplex PCR. Among 40,000 or so clones listed, 90% were seen once. The starting material was CD8+ T cells from peripheral blood mononuclear cells, obtained in the first trimester of pregnancy. The receptors derive from a female donor with multiple sclerosis, enrolled in a pregnancy study.

V gene TRBV7-9 combines with J gene TRBJ2-3, with TRBD2 as a possible D gene (6 bases). This CDR3 is built from 15 residues. Germline CDR1 is SEHNR and CDR2 is FQNEAQ (reference sequence). The ends were cut back, 3 bases at V and 3 bases at J, with 13 bases in the middle. The CDR3, as DNA: TGTGCCAGCAGCTTCCCGGGGGATGGGACAGATACGCAGTATTTT. Its protein is CASSFPGDGTDTQYF.

This chain uses TRBV6-4 with TRBJ1-2, with D possibly TRBD1 on 6 matching bases. Deletions cut 6 bases from V and 6 bases from J, with 20 bases between. The CDR3 consists of 15 residues. Germline CDR1 and CDR2: MRHNA and SNTAGT. Written as DNA, the CDR3 is TGTGCCAGCAGGAAAAGACAGGATTCCATAAATGGCTACACCTTC. It yields the protein CASRKRQDSINGYTF.

The chain employs TRBV6-1 and TRBJ2-7, with 10 bases that match TRBD1. The V gene end was trimmed by 5 bases and the J gene end by 6 bases; junction bases not matched to a gene: 4. CDR1 and CDR2 (germline): MNHNS, SASEGT. The CDR3 spans 13 residues. CDR3 sequence reads: CASSWDRGSEQYF. For the CDR3, the DNA is TGTGCCAGCAGTTGGGACAGGGGTTCCGAGCAGTACTTC.

The chain combines TRBV21-1 with TRBJ2-7; TRBD2 was called by the table and not checked on the DNA. TRBV21-1 is recorded as a pseudogene. This CDR3 is 14 amino acids long. Here the CDR3 reads CASSAGKYDDEQYF. CDR3 coding DNA: TGTGCCAGCAGCGCGGGTAAGTATGACGACGAGCAGTACTTC.

The J gene is TRBJ2-3, the V gene TRBV19, with D possibly matching TRBD2 (6 bases). The germline V gene encodes CDR1 LNHDA and CDR2 SQIVND (reference sequence). This CDR3 spans 16 amino acids. V was cut by 5 bases and J by 4 bases, with 19 bases left in between. The CDR3: CASSPYGGASADTQYF. The CDR3 nucleotides are TGTGCCAGTAGTCCTTACGGGGGTGCGAGTGCAGATACGCAGTATTTT. Full variable domain (remainder filled in from reference TRBV19 and TRBJ2-3): DGGITQSPKYLFRKEGQNVTLSCEQNLNHDAMYWYRQDPGQGLRLIYYSQIVNDFQKGDIAEGYSVSREKKESFPLTVTSAQKNPTAFYLCASSPYGGASADTQYFGPGTRLTVL.

V and J are TRBV9 and TRBJ1-2; no firm D call. CDR3 size: 14 residues. Germline V lookup: CDR1 SGDLS, CDR2 YYNGEE. Trimming removed 0 bases from V and 4 bases from J, with 10 bases in between. CDR3 amino acids: CASSVGGLAYGYTF. The CDR3 nucleotides read TGTGCCAGCAGCGTAGGAGGGTTGGCCTATGGCTACACCTTC.

CDR3 sequence reads: CASSQRGVDEAFF. The CDR3 DNA follows: TGTGCCAGCAGCCAACGCGGGGTTGACGAAGCTTTCTTT. The V gene is TRBV7-7, the J gene TRBJ1-1; D not resolved. The V end lost 5 bases, the J end lost 8 bases, and 15 bases lay between the germline ends. The CDR3 sequence is 13 residues long. Germline V gene sequence: CDR1 SSHAT, CDR2 FNYEAQ (reference sequence).

The chain combines TRBV18 with TRBJ1-1, with D hard to call. Germline V gene sequence: CDR1 KGHSH, CDR2 LQKENI. The CDR3 is made up of 14 amino acids. The V end was cut by 3 bases, the J end by 0 bases, with 8 bases between. The CDR3 coding sequence is TGTGCCAGCTCACCTTCCAGAATGAACACTGAAGCTTTCTTT. It encodes CASSPSRMNTEAFF.

The chain has TRBV7-3 and TRBJ2-2; no clear D. Germline loops: CDR1 SGHTA, CDR2 FQGTGA. This CDR3 region has 13 residues. Trimming stripped 5 bases from V and 4 bases from J, with 8 bases between. The CDR3 is CASSPLGTGELFF. As DNA, the CDR3 is TGTGCCAGCAGCCCCCTAGGCACCGGGGAGCTGTTTTTT.

The V and J genes are TRBV4-3 and TRBJ1-2; 11 bases agree with TRBD1. Germline-derived CDR1 and CDR2 are LGHNA and YSLEER. The J segment lost 7 bases and the V segment lost 1 base, leaving 14 bases of the junction unmatched. The CDR3 has 18 amino acids. The DNA for the CDR3 is TGCGCCAGCAGCCAAGGGTCGGGACAGGGGGGAACTTCCTCTGGCTACACCTTC. Amino acids: CASSQGSGQGGTSSGYTF.

This chain uses TRBV9 with TRBJ2-5, with D possibly matching TRBD1 (6 bases). The germline V gene has CDR1 SGDLS and CDR2 YYNGEE. V was trimmed by 0 bases and J by 5 bases, leaving 11 bases between them. This CDR3 is 14 amino acids long. This chain's CDR3 is CASSVGGGTETQYF. CDR3 DNA sequence: TGTGCCAGCAGCGTAGGAGGGGGTACGGAGACCCAGTACTTC.

In this sample, this clone turned up once. The V gene is TRBV19, the J gene TRBJ1-5; 10 nucleotides align to TRBD1. This CDR3 region has 15 residues. V shed 9 bases and J 5 bases; nucleotides not matched to a gene: 10. CDR1 is LNHDA, CDR2 SQIVND, per germline (reference sequence). The CDR3 coding sequence is TGTGCCAGCGCGGGGGGACAGGGGCCCCATCAGCCCCAGCATTTT. Encoded protein: CASAGGQGPHQPQHF.

This sequence joins TRBV7-6 and TRBJ1-2; D remains unclear. The CDR3 totals 18 residues. The germline V gene has CDR1 SGHVS and CDR2 FNYEAQ. Trimming stripped 1 base from V and 4 bases from J, with 22 bases between. The CDR3 loop reads CASSLEILLGQTAYGYTF. The CDR3 DNA reads TGTGCCAGCAGCTTAGAGATTTTACTAGGCCAGACCGCCTATGGCTACACCTTC.

The chain joins TRBV29-1 to TRBJ1-3; weak D call: TRBD1 (5 bases). This CDR3 region has 17 residues. V was cut by 3 bases and J by 0 bases, with 18 bases left in between. CDR1 SQVTM and CDR2 ANQGSEA come from the germline V gene. For the CDR3, the DNA is TGCAGCGTTGATTCATTAAAGAGGGACTACTCTGGAAACACCATATATTTT. Its protein product is CSVDSLKRDYSGNTIYF.

J is TRBJ1-1 and V is TRBV6-1; D unclear. The V gene lost 2 bases and the J gene lost 0 bases, with 13 bases spanning the gap. CDR1 is MNHNS, CDR2 SASEGT, per germline. This CDR3 has 16 amino acids. The CDR3 here is CASSEFEEHLNTEAFF. For the CDR3, the DNA is TGTGCCAGCAGTGAATTTGAGGAACACCTGAACACTGAAGCTTTCTTT.

This chain joins TRBV11-2 and TRBJ2-1, with 9 bases that match TRBD2. J was trimmed by 6 bases and V by 2 bases; bases with no gene match: 14. The CDR3 is made up of 18 amino acids. Germline V gene data show CDR1 as SGHAT and CDR2 as FQNNGV. The CDR3 loop reads CASSLIAGGPKPSNEQFF. CDR3 coding DNA: TGTGCCAGCAGCTTAATCGCGGGAGGGCCCAAACCGTCCAATGAGCAGTTCTTC.

A remark on this clone: Since no conserved phenylalanine or tryptophan closes the CDR3, a read error is the likely cause. The chain combines TRBV5-1 with TRBJ2-7; 8 bases fit TRBD1. With 4 bases clipped from V and 3 bases from J, the junction kept 3 bases outside the gene matches. The CDR3 is 13 residues long. Germline CDR1 is SGHRS and CDR2 is YFSETQ. In nucleotides, the CDR3 is TGCGCCAGCAGCACGGGACAGGACTACGAGCAGTACCTC. This encodes CASSTGQDYEQYL.